The 10 T cell receptor beta chains reported below all come from one sample, sequenced in a study of cytomegalovirus exposure and HLA in healthy donors. With 60 Vbeta and 13 Jbeta primers, the PCR was carried out. Assay used: immunoSEQ multiplex PCR; TCRdb lists only in-frame clones, some missing. The sample includes under 100,000 clones, around four fifths of them seen just once. Sequenced input: PBMCs. Every receptor here comes from a boy aged 5-17 years in good health and CMV-seronegative.

The DNA for the CDR3 is TGTGCCAGCAGTGAGCCCAGGGGAGGGTCCTATGGCTACACCTTC. It codes for CASSEPRGGSYGYTF. The chain combines TRBV25-1 with TRBJ1-2, with a tentative D call TRBD1 (6 bases). CDR1 MGHDK and CDR2 SYGVNS come from the germline V gene. Between the trimmed V and J ends, which lost 3 bases and 4 bases, there was a span of 15 bases. This CDR3 comprises 15 residues.

This chain joins TRBV11-2 and TRBJ1-1; D is undetermined. In germline, CDR1 is SGHAT, CDR2 FQNNGV. The CDR3 is 14 amino acids. Trimming took 0 bases from V and 1 from J, leaving 6 bases between them. This CDR3 reads CASSLDQWNTEAFF. CDR3 nucleotide sequence: TGTGCCAGCAGCTTAGACCAATGGAACACTGAAGCTTTCTTT. The whole variable domain, remainder taken from reference TRBV11-2 and TRBJ1-1, is EAGVAQSPRYKIIEKRQSVAFWCNPISGHATLYWYQQILGQGPKLLIQFQNNGVVDDSQLPKDRFSAERLKGVDSTLKIQPAKLEDSAVYLCASSLDQWNTEAFFGQGTRLTVV.

The chain couples TRBV5-1 to TRBJ1-5; D is possibly TRBD1 (6 bases). This CDR3 is 15 amino acids long. Trimming left V 3 bases short and J 4 bases short, with 14 bases between. Germline CDR1 and CDR2: SGHRS and YFSETQ. The CDR3 DNA is TGCGCCAGCAGCTGGGGGGGGCAACCGAATCAGCCCCAGCATTTT. Amino acid sequence: CASSWGGQPNQPQHF. The full variable domain, completed using reference TRBV5-1 and TRBJ1-5, is KAGVTQTPRYLIKTRGQQVTLSCSPISGHRSVSWYQQTPGQGLQFLFEYFSETQRNKGNFPGRFSGRQFSNSRSEMNVSTLELGDSALYLCASSWGGQPNQPQHFGDGTRLSIL.

This clone occurred a few times. The rearrangement links TRBV14 to TRBJ2-1, with D maybe TRBD2 (5 bases). V lost 2 bases and J lost 6, with 14 bases in between. Looked up from germline, CDR1 is SGHDN and CDR2 is FVKESK. CDR3 length: 15 residues. The CDR3 DNA sequence: TGTGCCAGCAGCCAAAAGGCGGGCCGATTCAATGAGCAGTTCTTC. This codes for CASSQKAGRFNEQFF.

The V and J genes are TRBV7-2 and TRBJ2-3, with D possibly being TRBD1 (5 bases). CDR3 length: 14 amino acids. V was shortened by 3 bases and J by 1 base, with 8 bases between the two germline ends. Germline CDR1 and CDR2: SGHTA and FQGNSA. The CDR3 loop reads CASSLQGGTDTQYF. The CDR3 region has the DNA TGTGCCAGCAGCTTGCAAGGGGGCACAGATACGCAGTATTTT.

This clone occurred once. The chain is built from TRBV27 and TRBJ2-7; TRBD1 is a possible D gene (6 bases). CDR1 is MNHEY and CDR2 is SMNVEV in the germline V gene (reference sequence). V lost 4 bases to trimming and J lost 2 bases, with 12 bases between them. CDR3 size: 14 residues. This CDR3 reads CASSSWTEAYEQYF. CDR3 nucleotide sequence: TGTGCCAGCAGTTCCTGGACAGAGGCCTACGAGCAGTACTTC.

This chain links TRBV9 with TRBJ1-4, with TRBD1 matching 7 bases. This CDR3 is 15 amino acids long. Germline CDR1 reads SGDLS; CDR2 reads YYNGEE. Trimming removed 0 bases from V and 7 bases from J; junction bases left unmatched: 6. The CDR3 region has the DNA TGTGCCAGCAGCGTAGGGGGACAGACCGCTGAAAAACTGTTTTTT. Residues: CASSVGGQTAEKLFF.

The chain links TRBV14 to TRBJ1-6; perhaps TRBD1 as D (5 bases). The CDR3 extends over 15 amino acids. Trimming took off 4 bases at V and 7 bases at J, with 14 bases between the two ends. Looked up from germline, CDR1 is SGHDN and CDR2 is FVKESK. The CDR3 is CASSPYGTPNSPLHF. DNA for the CDR3: TGTGCCAGCAGCCCGTATGGGACTCCAAATTCACCCCTCCACTTT.

This chain joins TRBV29-1 and TRBJ1-2; 7 positions agree with TRBD1. V trimming: 3 bases; J trimming: 8 bases; junction bases outside the gene matches: 12. Germline CDR1 reads SQVTM; CDR2 reads ANQGSEA. The CDR3 is 14 amino acids. The CDR3 DNA reads as TGCAGCGTTGAGTCACAGGGGCGTCTATCGGGCTACACCTTC. Protein: CSVESQGRLSGYTF.

The chain uses TRBV6-5 and TRBJ1-5; possible D gene TRBD1, 6 bases. Germline V gene data show CDR1 as MNHEY and CDR2 as SVGAGI. The CDR3 consists of 13 residues. V was trimmed by 7 bases and J by 2 bases, leaving 9 bases between them. CDR3 residues: CASKGGRNQPQHF. The CDR3 DNA reads TGTGCCAGCAAAGGGGGTCGCAATCAGCCCCAGCATTTT.